This TCR beta chain was profiled in a study of blood T cell repertoires in COVID-19. Study at large: Donors in the United States, Italy and Spain gave samples during acute or convalescent COVID-19. T cells, B-cell-depleted T cells, or PBMCs provided the cDNA or gDNA that served as material.

Original analysis: How many nucleated cells were present was estimated from reference gene primer amplification. Only in-frame clones appear in the TCRdb table, and some are missing; sequencing was by immunoSEQ multiplex PCR. For V, J and clone size, that table is used; D and trimming come from the DNA. This table holds roughly 300,000 clones, around 89% found once. Germline V gene lookup returns CDR1 MGHDK and CDR2 SYGVNS. This CDR3 region has 15 residues. Trimming stripped 3 bases from V and 5 bases from J, with 11 bases between. This TCR was sampled from a man between 18 and 29 years old who had recovered from COVID-19. This chain uses TRBV25-1 with TRBJ1-6, with D uncertain. The source material was peripheral blood. CDR3 residues: CASSELVPDNSPLHF. CDR3 bases: TGTGCCAGCAGTGAGCTTGTGCCGGATAATTCACCCCTCCACTTT.